The source of this T cell receptor beta chain is a study of blood T cell repertoires in COVID-19. Method: immunoSEQ multiplex PCR; TCRdb's copy keeps in-frame clones and lacks some. The sample lists under 300,000 clones; 90% to 95% were seen once. Germline CDR1 is LNHDA and CDR2 is SQIVND (reference sequence). Trimming shortened V by 5 bases and J by 1 base, and 9 bases separated the two germline ends. The CDR3 is made up of 14 amino acids. The TCR sequence derives from a human donor in a cohort exposed to, infected with or recovered from COVID-19 (not recorded which). The donor label of this sample is uncertain. Sequencing used PBMCs or T cells enriched from blood (not recorded which). This chain uses TRBV19 with TRBJ1-3, with unresolved D. The CDR3 spells CASSSGASGNTIYF. The CDR3 bases are TGTGCCAGTAGTTCAGGCGCTTCTGGAAACACCATATATTTT.